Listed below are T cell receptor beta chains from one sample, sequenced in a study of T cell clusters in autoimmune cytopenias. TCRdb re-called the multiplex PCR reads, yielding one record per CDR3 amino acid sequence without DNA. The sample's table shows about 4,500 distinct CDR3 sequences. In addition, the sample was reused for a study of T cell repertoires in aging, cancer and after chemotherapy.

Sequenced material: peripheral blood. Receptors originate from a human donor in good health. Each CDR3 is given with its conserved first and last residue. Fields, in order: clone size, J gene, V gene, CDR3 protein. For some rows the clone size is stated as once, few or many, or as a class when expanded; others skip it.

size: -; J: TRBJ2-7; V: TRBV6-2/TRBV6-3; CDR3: CASIQGRGYEQYF
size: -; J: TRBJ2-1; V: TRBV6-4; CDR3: CASSGDSKNEQFF
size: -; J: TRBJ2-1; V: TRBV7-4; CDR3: CASTPSYYNEQFF
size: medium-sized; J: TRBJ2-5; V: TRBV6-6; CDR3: CASSQPSGRARETQYF
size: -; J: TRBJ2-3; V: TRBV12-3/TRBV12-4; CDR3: CASSGGGATDTQYF
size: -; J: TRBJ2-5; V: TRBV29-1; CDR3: CSGRPGTSGGGTQYF
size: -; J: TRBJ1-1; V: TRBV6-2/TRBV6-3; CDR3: CASSGIRDSEAFF
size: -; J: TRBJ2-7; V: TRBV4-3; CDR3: CASSQDLGEGSYEQYF
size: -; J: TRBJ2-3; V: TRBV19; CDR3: CASRVTGGPTDTQYF
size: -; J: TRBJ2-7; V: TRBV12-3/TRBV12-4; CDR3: CASSFGLDYEQYF
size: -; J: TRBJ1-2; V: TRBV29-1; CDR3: CSVEDRLSGTNYGYTF
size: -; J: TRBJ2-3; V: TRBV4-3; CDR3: CASSQGTAAQYF
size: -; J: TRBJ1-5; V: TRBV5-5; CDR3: CASSSRQETGNQPQHF
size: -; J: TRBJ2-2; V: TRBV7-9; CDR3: CASRTGQGANTGELFF
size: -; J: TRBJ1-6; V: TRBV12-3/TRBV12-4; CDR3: CASSFAGRYNSPLHF
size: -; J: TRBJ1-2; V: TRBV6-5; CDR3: CASHPKSNYGYTF
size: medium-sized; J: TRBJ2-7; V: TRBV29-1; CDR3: CSVGGGNYEQYF
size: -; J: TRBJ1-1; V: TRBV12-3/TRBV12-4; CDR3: CASSLRSEAEAFF
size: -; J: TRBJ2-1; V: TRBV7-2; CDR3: CASSLGLANEQFF
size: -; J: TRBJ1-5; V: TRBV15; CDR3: CATSYSAGNQPQHF
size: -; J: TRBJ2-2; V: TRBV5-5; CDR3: CASSLAGGGELFF
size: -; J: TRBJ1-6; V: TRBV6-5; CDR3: CASSYSGTGNSPLHF
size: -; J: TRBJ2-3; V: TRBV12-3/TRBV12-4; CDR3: CASSVTGGGPDTQYF
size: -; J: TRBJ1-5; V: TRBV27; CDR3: CASSLGFEQPQHF
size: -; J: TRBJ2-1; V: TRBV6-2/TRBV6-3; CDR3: CASSYVGGPYNEQFF
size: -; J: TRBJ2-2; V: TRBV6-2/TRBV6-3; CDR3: CASSSRLSNTGELFF
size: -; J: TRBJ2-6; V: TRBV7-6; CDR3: CASRAQGAFSGANVLTF
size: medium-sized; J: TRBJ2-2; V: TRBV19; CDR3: CASRGWSGVHGELFF
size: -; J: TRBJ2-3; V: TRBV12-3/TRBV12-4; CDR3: CASSGIWTQDTQYF
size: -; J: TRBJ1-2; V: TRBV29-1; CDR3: CSVDFRGLDYGYTF
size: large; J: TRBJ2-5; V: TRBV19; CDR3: CASSREGQETQYF
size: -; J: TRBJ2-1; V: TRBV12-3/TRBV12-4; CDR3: CASNQGSTGGATFPQFF
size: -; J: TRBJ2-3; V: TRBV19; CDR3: CASSTPGTITDTQYF
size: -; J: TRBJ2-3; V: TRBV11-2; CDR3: CASSQLGGTATDTQYF
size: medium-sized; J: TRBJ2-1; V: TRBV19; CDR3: CASTSSGGLYNEQFF
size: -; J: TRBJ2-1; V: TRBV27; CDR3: CASSLRLRQAAYNEQFF
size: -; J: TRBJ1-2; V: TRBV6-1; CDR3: CASSSLGPRSPGGYTF
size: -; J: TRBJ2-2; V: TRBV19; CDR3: CASSMSGTSPGELFF
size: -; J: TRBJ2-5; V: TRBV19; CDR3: CASSPGGPGRTQYF
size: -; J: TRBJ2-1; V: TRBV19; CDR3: CASSIFDPEDEQFF
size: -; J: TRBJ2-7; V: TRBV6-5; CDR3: CASGRLSYEQYF
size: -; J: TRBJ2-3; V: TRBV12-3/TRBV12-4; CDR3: CASSFWGRGLTDTQYF
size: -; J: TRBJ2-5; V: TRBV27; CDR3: CASSLSVGTGETQYF
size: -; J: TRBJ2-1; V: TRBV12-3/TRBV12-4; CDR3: CASRFLAGPYNEQFF
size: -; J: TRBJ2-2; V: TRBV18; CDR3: CASSPPTRELFF
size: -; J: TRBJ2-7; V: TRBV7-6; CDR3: CASSSLTGGFEQYF
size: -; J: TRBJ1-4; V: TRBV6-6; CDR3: CASDKSTASPKLFF
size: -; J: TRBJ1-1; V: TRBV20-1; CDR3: CSARDKGQGTEAFF